Each of the 23 T cell receptor beta chains below was sequenced from the same sample in a study of beta chain features in type 1 diabetes. Study-wide findings and caveats: Type 1 diabetes patients showed a moderate but significant shortening of TCRB CDR3s in all four CD4+ subsets.

Expressed TCRB transcripts were sequenced because the entire RNA isolate underwent reverse transcription. The data were produced by immunoSEQ multiplex PCR, yet TCRdb's version contains in-frame clones alone and is incomplete. Found here are more than 300,000 clones, 9.3% of them singletons; the top ten hold about 1%. No antigen has been assigned to these receptors. The sequencing sample was made of central memory CD4+ T cells from blood. The source is a man under 40 with type 1 diabetes.

This clone was seen only a few times. The rearrangement uses TRBV2 and TRBJ2-3; D gene unclear. Germline-derived CDR1 and CDR2 are SNHLY and FYNNEI. Trimming cost V 5 bases and J 3 bases, with 9 bases left between them. This CDR3 comprises 13 residues. The CDR3 DNA sequence: TGTGCCAGCAGTAAGGGCGCGACAGATACGCAGTATTTT. Translation: CASSKGATDTQYF.

In its sample, this clone was seen a few times. The chain is built from TRBV6-5 and TRBJ1-6, with D tentatively TRBD1 (6 bases). Germline V CDR1 and CDR2: MNHEY, SVGAGI. The CDR3 runs to 16 residues. The ends were cut back, 4 bases at V and 11 bases at J, with 21 bases in the middle. This CDR3 is CASSSEAGGLTPPLHF. For the CDR3, the DNA is TGTGCCAGCAGTTCCGAAGCGGGGGGCCTTACTCCACCCCTCCACTTT.

This clone was counted a few times. The CDR3 is CASVGRQQTNEQFF. DNA of the CDR3: TGTGCCAGTGTGGGGAGACAGCAGACCAATGAGCAGTTCTTC. The chain joins TRBV19 to TRBJ2-1; either TRBD1 or TRBD2 may fit D (5 bases each). Per the germline V gene, CDR1 is LNHDA and CDR2 is SQIVND (reference sequence). Between the trimmed V and J ends, which lost 8 bases and 6 bases, there was a span of 17 bases. The CDR3 totals 14 residues.

In its sample, this clone was seen a few times. This chain connects TRBV28 to TRBJ1-6; 7 bases align to TRBD1. This CDR3 is built from 18 residues. Per germline, CDR1 MDHEN and CDR2 SYDVKM. With 2 bases clipped from V and 10 bases from J, the junction kept 17 bases outside the gene matches. In DNA, the CDR3 is TGTGCCAGCAGTTTACGGGGTGTTTCGGGACAGCGTCGGTCACCCCTCCACTTT. Protein sequence: CASSLRGVSGQRRSPLHF.

The V call is TRBV5-6, the J call TRBJ2-7; possible D gene TRBD1, 6 bases. Germline assignment: CDR1 SGHDT and CDR2 YYEEEE. The CDR3 runs 14 residues. The V gene lost 0 bases and the J gene lost 6 bases, with 13 bases spanning the gap. The CDR3 protein is CASSLGQGSREQYF. In DNA form, the CDR3 reads TGTGCCAGCAGCTTGGGGCAGGGGAGTCGCGAGCAGTACTTC.

This clone has only a few counts. This chain uses TRBV5-1 with TRBJ2-2; 8 nucleotides align to TRBD1. The CDR3 is 15 amino acids. V was pared by 4 bases and J by 4 bases, with 6 bases of the junction left unmatched. CDR1 and CDR2 from the germline V gene are SGHRS and YFSETQ. Here the CDR3 reads CASSPGQELTGELFF. CDR3 DNA sequence: TGCGCCAGCAGCCCGGGACAGGAGCTCACCGGGGAGCTGTTTTTT.

This clone was counted a few times. The rearrangement uses TRBV6-5 and TRBJ1-2, with a possible D match to TRBD1 (6 bases). V was shortened by 7 bases and J by 8 bases, with 14 bases between the two germline ends. This CDR3 is 12 amino acids long. CDR1 is MNHEY and CDR2 is SVGAGI in the germline V gene. DNA of the CDR3: TGTGCCAGCACCTCGGGGGCGCGAGGCTACACCTTC. Protein product: CASTSGARGYTF.

The sample holds a few counts of this clone. This rearrangement joins TRBV2 to TRBJ1-1; D perhaps matches TRBD1 (5 bases). The CDR3 has 14 residues. The germline gives CDR1 SNHLY, CDR2 FYNNEI. The germline V and J ends were trimmed by 4 bases and 5 bases, with 14 bases remaining between them. This chain's CDR3 is CASSVDIAGTEAFF. The CDR3 region has the DNA TGTGCCAGCAGTGTGGACATAGCAGGAACTGAAGCTTTCTTT.

This clone has a handful of counts. The chain has TRBV11-2 and TRBJ2-3, with a possible D match to TRBD1 (6 bases). This CDR3 is 13 amino acids long. Germline V gene data show CDR1 as SGHAT and CDR2 as FQNNGV. Trimming took 5 bases from V and 1 from J, leaving 7 bases between them. CDR3 amino acids: CASSQGRTDTQYF. The CDR3 DNA sequence: TGTGCCAGCAGCCAGGGGCGCACAGATACGCAGTATTTT.

This clone was observed a handful of times. The chain carries TRBV7-9 and TRBJ2-5; D may be TRBD2 (6 bases). This CDR3 region has 14 residues. Germline V gene sequence: CDR1 SEHNR, CDR2 FQNEAQ (reference sequence). V was pared by 2 bases and J by 2 bases, with 9 bases between. The CDR3 loop reads CASSLTREQETQYF. Here the CDR3 DNA reads TGTGCCAGCAGCTTAACGCGGGAACAAGAGACCCAGTACTTC.

This clone turned up a few times. This chain joins TRBV5-1 and TRBJ2-5, with 11 bases aligning to TRBD2. After removal of 4 bases from V and 5 bases from J, the junction contained 4 bases not matched to a gene. The CDR3 consists of 14 residues. Per the germline V gene, CDR1 is SGHRS and CDR2 is YFSETQ. The CDR3 DNA follows: TGCGCCAGCAGCCTCGGGACTAGCGGTGAGACCCAGTACTTC. This encodes CASSLGTSGETQYF.

This clone was seen only a few times. This rearrangement joins TRBV7-2 to TRBJ1-2; possibly TRBD1 for D (6 bases). The CDR3 is 12 residues long. V dropped 5 bases and J dropped 6 bases, with 10 bases sitting between them. CDR1 is SGHTA and CDR2 is FQGNSA in the germline V gene. The CDR3 coding sequence is TGTGCCAGCAGCCAAGGGGGGAATGGCTACACCTTC. Amino acid sequence: CASSQGGNGYTF.

This clone was seen more than once but under ten times. The chain couples TRBV4-3 to TRBJ2-7, with D perhaps TRBD1 (5 bases). CDR3 length: 15 residues. The V end lost 1 base, the J end lost 4 bases, and 14 bases lay between the germline ends. Germline V CDR1 and CDR2: LGHNA, YSLEER. The CDR3 region is CASSQADSQYYEQYF. The CDR3 nucleotides read TGCGCCAGCAGCCAAGCCGACAGCCAATATTACGAGCAGTACTTC.

This clone has a count of ten or more. This chain connects TRBV7-2 to TRBJ2-1; D unclear. V lost 5 bases, J lost 9 bases, and 8 bases lay in between. Germline values: CDR1 SGHTA, CDR2 FQGNSA. This CDR3 has 11 residues. The DNA of the CDR3 is TGTGCCAGCAGCCTAAGAGCTGAGCAGTTCTTC. This codes for CASSLRAEQFF.

This clone was observed a handful of times. This chain links TRBV15 with TRBJ1-1; D is undetermined. Trimming removed 3 bases from V and 0 bases from J, with 8 bases in between. Germline CDR1 reads LNHNV; CDR2 reads YYDKDF (reference sequence). This CDR3 spans 14 amino acids. CDR3 sequence reads: CATSRGDMNTEAFF. For the CDR3, the DNA is TGTGCCACCAGCAGGGGCGACATGAACACTGAAGCTTTCTTT.

This clone turned up a few times. This chain links TRBV2 with TRBJ2-7, with D hard to call. Germline V gene lookup returns CDR1 SNHLY and CDR2 FYNNEI. The CDR3 sequence is 14 residues long. V was clipped by 3 bases and J by 3 bases, with 12 bases between them. CDR3 sequence reads: CASSDGIANYEQYF. The CDR3 bases are TGTGCCAGCAGTGATGGGATAGCCAACTACGAGCAGTACTTC.

The gene calls are TRBV28 and TRBJ2-2; 9 nucleotides line up with TRBD1. J lost 5 bases, V lost 4 bases, and 8 bases had no gene match. Germline V gene lookup returns CDR1 MDHEN and CDR2 SYDVKM. The CDR3 consists of 16 residues. The CDR3 sequence is CASSSPDRGWTGELFF. The CDR3 DNA sequence: TGTGCCAGCAGTTCCCCGGACAGGGGATGGACCGGGGAGCTGTTTTTT.

V gene TRBV11-2 combines with J gene TRBJ2-3, with D perhaps TRBD2 (6 bases). The V and J ends lost 1 base and 7 bases respectively, with 12 bases between them. This CDR3 is 14 amino acids long. Per the germline V gene, CDR1 is SGHAT and CDR2 is FQNNGV. In DNA, the CDR3 is TGTGCCAGCAGCTTAGTTGGAGGGGCGAATACGCAGTATTTT. Translated: CASSLVGGANTQYF. The whole variable domain, filled in from reference TRBV11-2 and TRBJ2-3, reads EAGVAQSPRYKIIEKRQSVAFWCNPISGHATLYWYQQILGQGPKLLIQFQNNGVVDDSQLPKDRFSAERLKGVDSTLKIQPAKLEDSAVYLCASSLVGGANTQYFGPGTRLTVL.

The genes are TRBV9 and TRBJ2-1; D is possibly TRBD1 (7 bases). Germline V CDR1 and CDR2: SGDLS, YYNGEE. The CDR3 contains 17 residues. V shed 2 bases and J shed 2 bases, with 17 bases lying between them. This chain's CDR3 is CASSVTAGQSAYNEQFF. CDR3 DNA: TGTGCCAGCAGCGTGACGGCGGGACAGTCAGCCTACAATGAGCAGTTCTTC.

This sequence joins TRBV28 and TRBJ2-2, with 10 bases lining up with TRBD2. CDR1 is MDHEN, CDR2 SYDVKM, per germline. V lost 11 bases and J lost 1; bases outside the gene matches: 7. This CDR3 spans 15 amino acids. CDR3 sequence reads: CASLSGGVNTGELFF. The CDR3 region has the DNA TGTGCCTCCCTGAGCGGGGGGGTGAACACCGGGGAGCTGTTTTTT.

Note on this clone: Within the sample, other DNA sequences also encode this same CDR3. J is TRBJ2-5 and V is TRBV6-5, with D maybe TRBD2 (5 bases). Trimming cost V 0 bases and J 4 bases, with 12 bases left between them. This CDR3 spans 15 amino acids. Germline CDR1 reads MNHEY; CDR2 reads SVGAGI. In nucleotides, the CDR3 is TGTGCCAGCAGTTACTCGGCCGGGGTTGGAGAGACCCAGTACTTC. Translation gives CASSYSAGVGETQYF.

The genes are TRBV15 and TRBJ1-1, with D possibly matching TRBD1 (6 bases). Germline V gene data show CDR1 as LNHNV and CDR2 as YYDKDF (reference sequence). V was cut by 2 bases and J by 2 bases, with 15 bases left in between. CDR3 length: 16 residues. The DNA for the CDR3 is TGTGCCACCAGCAGAAGAACAGGGCGCAGCAACACTGAAGCTTTCTTT. It codes for CATSRRTGRSNTEAFF.

This clone was recorded many times. Different DNA sequences within this sample yield the same CDR3. The chain couples TRBV19 to TRBJ2-1; D is perhaps TRBD2 (5 bases). Germline-derived CDR1 and CDR2 are LNHDA and SQIVND (reference sequence). This CDR3 spans 15 amino acids. Trimming shortened V by 5 bases and J by 0 bases, and 11 bases separated the two germline ends. In DNA form, the CDR3 reads TGTGCCAGTAGTGAAGGACGGGGCTCCTACAATGAGCAGTTCTTC. It yields the protein CASSEGRGSYNEQFF.